The clone carrying this T cell receptor (beta chain) was found a few times. The sample originates from a study of naive and memory T cell subsets. The germline V gene has CDR1 SGHNT and CDR2 YYREEE (reference sequence). J gave up 1 base and V 4 bases, and 6 bases lay outside the gene matches. The CDR3 is 18 amino acids. The beta constant-region primer was an equimolar mix of two oligonucleotides covering TRBC1 and TRBC2. In TCRdb, the UMI-ligation and nested PCR reads were re-called with MiXCR into one record per CDR3 protein. The table has about 85,000 distinct CDR3 sequences, around 12% seen once. The chain links TRBV5-4 to TRBJ2-2; 14 bases are shared with TRBD2. This TCR derives from a human donor in good health. Source material: central memory CD4+ T cells from blood. The CDR3 DNA follows: TGTGCCAGCAGCCAGGACGGACTAGCGGGAGGGAACACCGGGGAGCTGTTTTTT. As protein: CASSQDGLAGGNTGELFF.